A selection of T cell receptor beta chains follows, all from one sample in a study of cytomegalovirus exposure and HLA in healthy donors. Assay used: immunoSEQ multiplex PCR; TCRdb lists only in-frame clones, some missing. The sample has around 130,000 clones; roughly 87% are singletons. The sequencing input was PBMCs. These receptors all come from a woman between 40 and 55 years old in good health and CMV-seronegative. Both conserved end residues are part of each CDR3. Each record gives: D gene, J gene, clone size, CDR3 length, V gene, CDR3 DNA, CDR3 protein. D genes are given only for firm matches. The size of a clone is reported for some rows only, either as once, few or many, or as a class for expanded clones.

d_call: TRBD2
j_call: TRBJ2-7
clone_size: -
cdr3_length: 16
v_call: TRBV7-6
cdr3_nt: TGTGCCAGCAGCTACGGACTAGCGGGAGCCTTCTACGAGCAGTACTTC
cdr3_aa: CASSYGLAGAFYEQYF

d_call: -
j_call: TRBJ2-7
clone_size: -
cdr3_length: 14
v_call: TRBV4-2
cdr3_nt: TGTGCCAGCAGCCAAGATGCGGGGCCCTACGAGCAGTACTTC
cdr3_aa: CASSQDAGPYEQYF

d_call: TRBD1
j_call: TRBJ1-1
clone_size: -
cdr3_length: 15
v_call: TRBV5-1
cdr3_nt: TGCGCCAGCAGCTCTAATACAGGGGGAATGACTGAAGCTTTCTTT
cdr3_aa: CASSSNTGGMTEAFF

d_call: -
j_call: TRBJ2-1
clone_size: -
cdr3_length: 14
v_call: TRBV6-5
cdr3_nt: TGTGCCAGCAGCCCTCGCACGGGATACAATGAGCAGTTCTTC
cdr3_aa: CASSPRTGYNEQFF

d_call: -
j_call: TRBJ2-1
clone_size: -
cdr3_length: 16
v_call: TRBV18
cdr3_nt: TGTGCCAGCTCGTTAACCCGGGGTAGGCTCTACAATGAGCAGTTCTTC
cdr3_aa: CASSLTRGRLYNEQFF

d_call: -
j_call: TRBJ2-7
clone_size: few
cdr3_length: 15
v_call: TRBV5-4
cdr3_nt: TGTGCCAGCAGCTTGTTAGGGGCCTATGCCTACGAGCAGTACTTC
cdr3_aa: CASSLLGAYAYEQYF

d_call: -
j_call: TRBJ2-1
clone_size: -
cdr3_length: 16
v_call: TRBV9
cdr3_nt: TGTGCCAGCAGCGTAGTGGGGCGGGGATCCTACAATGAGCAGTTCTTC
cdr3_aa: CASSVVGRGSYNEQFF

d_call: -
j_call: TRBJ2-3
clone_size: -
cdr3_length: 15
v_call: TRBV13
cdr3_nt: TGTGCCAGCAGATCGGGTCTGTTTAGCACAGATACGCAGTATTTT
cdr3_aa: CASRSGLFSTDTQYF

d_call: TRBD1
j_call: TRBJ2-7
clone_size: -
cdr3_length: 14
v_call: TRBV5-1
cdr3_nt: TGCGCCAGCAACCCGGGACAGGGGTCCTACGAGCAGTACTTC
cdr3_aa: CASNPGQGSYEQYF

d_call: -
j_call: TRBJ1-5
clone_size: -
cdr3_length: 16
v_call: TRBV14
cdr3_nt: TGTGCCAGCAGCCAACAAATAAACAGGGTTTATCAGCCCCAGCATTTT
cdr3_aa: CASSQQINRVYQPQHF

d_call: TRBD1
j_call: TRBJ2-1
clone_size: -
cdr3_length: 14
v_call: TRBV7-9
cdr3_nt: TGTGCCAGCACACGGACAGGGAGGAACAATGAGCAGTTCTTC
cdr3_aa: CASTRTGRNNEQFF

d_call: TRBD2
j_call: TRBJ2-7
clone_size: -
cdr3_length: 15
v_call: TRBV7-2
cdr3_nt: TGTGCCAGCAGCTTTTCGTCGGGACTAGCCTACGAGCAGTACTTC
cdr3_aa: CASSFSSGLAYEQYF

d_call: TRBD2
j_call: TRBJ2-1
clone_size: -
cdr3_length: 16
v_call: TRBV5-1
cdr3_nt: TGCGCCAGCATTCCCCCTGGACTAGCGGGAGCCCGCGAGCAGTTCTTC
cdr3_aa: CASIPPGLAGAREQFF

d_call: -
j_call: TRBJ2-2
clone_size: -
cdr3_length: 14
v_call: TRBV27
cdr3_nt: TGTGCCAGCAGTTTTTTTGCGGGCACCGGGGAGCTGTTTTTT
cdr3_aa: CASSFFAGTGELFF